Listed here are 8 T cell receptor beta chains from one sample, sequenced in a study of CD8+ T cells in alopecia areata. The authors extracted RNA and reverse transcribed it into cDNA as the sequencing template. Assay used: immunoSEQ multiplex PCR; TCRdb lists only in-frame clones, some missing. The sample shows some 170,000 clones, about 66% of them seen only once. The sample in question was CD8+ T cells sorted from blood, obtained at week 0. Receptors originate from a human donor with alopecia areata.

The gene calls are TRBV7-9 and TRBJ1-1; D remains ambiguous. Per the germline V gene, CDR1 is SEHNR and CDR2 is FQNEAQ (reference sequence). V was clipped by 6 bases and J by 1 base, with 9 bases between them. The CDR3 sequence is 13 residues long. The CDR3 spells CASRWEGNTEAFF. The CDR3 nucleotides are TGTGCCAGCAGATGGGAGGGGAACACTGAAGCTTTCTTT.

The CDR3 DNA reads TGTGCCAGCAGTTTCGGGACACCCGATGGCTACACCTTC. Residues: CASSFGTPDGYTF. J is TRBJ1-2 and V is TRBV6-5; D possibly corresponds to TRBD1 (6 bases). Trimming left V 4 bases short and J 6 bases short, with 12 bases between. The CDR3 has 13 amino acids. Germline V gene data show CDR1 as MNHEY and CDR2 as SVGAGI.

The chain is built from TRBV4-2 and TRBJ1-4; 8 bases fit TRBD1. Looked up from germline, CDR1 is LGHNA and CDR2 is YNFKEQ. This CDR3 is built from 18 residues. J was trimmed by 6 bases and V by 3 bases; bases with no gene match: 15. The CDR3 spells CASSHRRGPAGPDEKLFF. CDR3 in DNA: TGTGCCAGCAGCCATCGCAGGGGGCCCGCGGGGCCCGATGAAAAACTGTTTTTT.

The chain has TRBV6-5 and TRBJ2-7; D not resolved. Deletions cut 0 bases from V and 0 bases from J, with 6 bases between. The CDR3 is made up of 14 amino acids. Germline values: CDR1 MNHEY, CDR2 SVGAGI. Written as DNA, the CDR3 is TGTGCCAGCAGTTACTCCACAGACTCCTACGAGCAGTACTTC. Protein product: CASSYSTDSYEQYF.

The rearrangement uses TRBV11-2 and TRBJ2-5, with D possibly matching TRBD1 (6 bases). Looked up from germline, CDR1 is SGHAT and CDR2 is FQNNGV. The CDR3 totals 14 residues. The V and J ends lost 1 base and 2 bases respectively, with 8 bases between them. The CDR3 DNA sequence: TGTGCCAGCAGCTTAGGCAGGGGACAAGAGACCCAGTACTTC. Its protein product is CASSLGRGQETQYF.

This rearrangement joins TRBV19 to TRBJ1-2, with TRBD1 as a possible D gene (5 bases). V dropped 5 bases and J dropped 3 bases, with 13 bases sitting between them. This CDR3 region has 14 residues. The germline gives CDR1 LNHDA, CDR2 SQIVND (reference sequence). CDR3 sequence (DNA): TGTGCCAGTAGTTTCCCACAGGTCTACTATGGCTACACCTTC. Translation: CASSFPQVYYGYTF. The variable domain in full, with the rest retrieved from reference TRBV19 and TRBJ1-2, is DGGITQSPKYLFRKEGQNVTLSCEQNLNHDAMYWYRQDPGQGLRLIYYSQIVNDFQKGDIAEGYSVSREKKESFPLTVTSAQKNPTAFYLCASSFPQVYYGYTFGSGTRLTVV.

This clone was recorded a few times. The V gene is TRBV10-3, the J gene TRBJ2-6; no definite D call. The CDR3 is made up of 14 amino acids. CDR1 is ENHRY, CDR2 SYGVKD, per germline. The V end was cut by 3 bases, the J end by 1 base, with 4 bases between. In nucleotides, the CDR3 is TGTGCCATCAGTGACAAATCTGGGGCCAACGTCCTGACTTTC. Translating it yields CAISDKSGANVLTF.

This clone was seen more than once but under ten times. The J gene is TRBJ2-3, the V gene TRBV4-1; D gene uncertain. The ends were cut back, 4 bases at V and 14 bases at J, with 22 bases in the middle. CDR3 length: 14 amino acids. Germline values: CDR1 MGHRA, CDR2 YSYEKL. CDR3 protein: CASSPPHLSGFMYF. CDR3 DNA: TGCGCCAGCAGCCCCCCCCACTTGTCGGGTTTTATGTATTTT.